This T cell receptor (beta chain) originates from a study of T cells after yellow fever vaccination. Via MiXCR, TCRdb re-called the 5' RACE reads, giving one row per CDR3 protein. The sample consists of hundreds of thousands of distinct CDR3 sequences, roughly a sixth of them appearing once. V was clipped by 6 bases and J by 5 bases; unmatched bases: 8. The CDR3 contains 14 residues. V usage is TRBV12-3 or TRBV12-4 and J usage is TRBJ1-1, with TRBD1 identical over 8 bases. This specimen consisted of PBMCs, obtained before the yellow fever booster vaccination. The clonotype comes from a man between 18 and 35 years old who received the YFV17D yellow fever vaccine. The CDR3 region is CASRSRTGLTEAFF. Here the CDR3 DNA reads TGTGCCAGCAGATCACGGACAGGGCTAACTGAAGCTTTCTTT.